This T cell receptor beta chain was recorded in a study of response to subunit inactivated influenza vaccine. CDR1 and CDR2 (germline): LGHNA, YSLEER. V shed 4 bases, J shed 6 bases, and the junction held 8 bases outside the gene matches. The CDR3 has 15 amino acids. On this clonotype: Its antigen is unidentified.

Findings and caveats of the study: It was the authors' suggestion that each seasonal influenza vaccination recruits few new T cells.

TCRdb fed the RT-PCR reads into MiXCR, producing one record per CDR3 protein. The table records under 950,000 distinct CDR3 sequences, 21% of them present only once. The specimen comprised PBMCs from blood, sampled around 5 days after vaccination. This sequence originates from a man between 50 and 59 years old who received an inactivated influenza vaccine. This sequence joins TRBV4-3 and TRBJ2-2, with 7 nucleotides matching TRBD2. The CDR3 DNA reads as TGCGCCAGCAGCCTCGTACGACTAGCAGCCGGGGAGCTGTTTTTT. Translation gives CASSLVRLAAGELFF.